This TCR beta chain came from a study of CD8+ T cells in alopecia areata. Study-wide points: Sequence data from scalp samples additionally include resident alphabeta T cells of normal skin. Higher clonality and more expanded CD8+ clones appeared in lesional than normal scalp.

cDNA serving as the sequencing template came from extracted, reverse transcribed RNA. Measured with immunoSEQ multiplex PCR; TCRdb has only the in-frame clones, and not every one. The data show 200,000 to 250,000 clones, with more than 45% seen just once and more than 0.4% held by the top ten. The V and J ends lost 3 bases and 7 bases, in that order; junction bases with no gene match: 5. The germline CDR1 and CDR2 sequences are SSHAT and FNYEAQ (reference sequence). The CDR3 is 14 residues long. Obtained from alopecia areata patients were lesional scalp punch biopsies along with peripheral blood. There are a few counts of this clone. Its antigen is unknown.

The source is a human donor with alopecia areata. The gene calls are TRBV7-7 and TRBJ2-1; 8 bases map to TRBD2. The sequencing here drew on CD4+ T cells sorted from blood, taken at week 0. The CDR3 is CASSFSGVGNEQFF. The CDR3 DNA follows: TGTGCCAGCAGCTTTAGCGGGGTGGGGAATGAGCAGTTCTTC. The whole variable domain, remainder taken from reference TRBV7-7 and TRBJ2-1, is GAGVSQSPRYKVTKRGQDVTLRCDPISSHATLYWYQQALGQGPEFLTYFNYEAQPDKSGLPSDRFSAERPEGSISTLTIQRTEQRDSAMYRCASSFSGVGNEQFFGPGTRLTVL.